This T cell receptor (beta chain) was retrieved from a study of beta chain features in type 1 diabetes. The study, taken as a whole, reports: A closer apparent resemblance between naive, central memory and Treg TCRB repertoires was seen in patients than in healthy donors. cDNA sequencing could over-represent cells with high TCR expression. TCRB CDR3 length was moderately but significantly reduced in all four CD4+ subsets of Type 1 diabetes patients.

Expressed TCRB transcripts were sequenced because the entire RNA isolate underwent reverse transcription. Sequenced by immunoSEQ multiplex PCR; TCRdb stores in-frame clones only, minus some. Counted here are 200,000 to 250,000 clones, more than 9% occurring once; the ten biggest clones make up 0.034%. Details on this clone: Antigen: not known.

This CDR3 region has 15 residues. Trimming took off 2 bases at V and 3 bases at J, with 13 bases between the two ends. Germline CDR1 and CDR2: LGHNA and YNFKEQ. This clonotype was sampled from a woman aged 18-29 years in good health. Sequences were obtained from naive CD4+ T cells from blood. The chain joins TRBV4-2 to TRBJ1-1; D may be TRBD1 (6 bases). Here the CDR3 reads CASSQYGTSYTEAFF. Written as DNA, the CDR3 is TGTGCCAGCAGCCAATATGGGACAAGTTACACTGAAGCTTTCTTT.